Listed below are T cell receptor beta chains from one sample, sequenced in a study of T cell responses to AZD1222 COVID-19 vaccine. Clones were read by immunoSEQ multiplex PCR, and TCRdb kept only the in-frame ones, dropping some. The table records approximately 150,000 clones, around 93% of them present only once. Material: peripheral blood, obtained on day 0 of AZD1222 vaccination. The receptors derive from an adult in good health. Both conserved end residues are part of each CDR3. D genes are given only for firm matches. Size is omitted from some rows. Given values are once, few, many or a class for expanded clones.

CDR3aa	CDR3nt	len	d_gene	abundance	v_gene	j_gene
CASSYSIFGYTF	TGTGCCAGCAGTTACTCGATATTTGGCTACACCTTC	12	.	.	TRBV6-2/TRBV6-3	TRBJ1-2
CASRAGTANTGELFF	TGTGCCAGCAGGGCCGGGACAGCGAACACCGGGGAGCTGTTTTTT	15	TRBD1	.	TRBV2	TRBJ2-2
CASSNQVRGETQYF	TGTGCCAGCAGTAATCAAGTACGTGGAGAGACCCAGTACTTC	14	.	.	TRBV6-2/TRBV6-3	TRBJ2-5
CASSLTTSGLNEQFF	TGCGCCAGCAGCTTGACGACTAGCGGCCTCAATGAGCAGTTCTTC	15	TRBD2	.	TRBV5-1	TRBJ2-1
CASSLGAGNNSPLHF	TGTGCCAGCAGTTTAGGTGCTGGGAATAATTCACCCCTCCACTTT	15	.	.	TRBV27	TRBJ1-6
CASSHLNTEAFF	TGTGCCAGCAGCCACTTGAACACTGAAGCTTTCTTT	12	.	.	TRBV7-2	TRBJ1-1
CASSLFGGVSGPDTQYF	TGTGCCAGCAGTTTATTCGGTGGCGTAAGTGGACCAGATACGCAGTATTTT	17	.	.	TRBV28	TRBJ2-3
CASSLAGLAVTDEQFF	TGTGCCAGCAGTTTAGCGGGACTAGCGGTGACGGATGAGCAGTTCTTC	16	TRBD2	.	TRBV28	TRBJ2-1
CASMRGTARDSPLHF	TGTGCCAGCATGCGGGGGACAGCGAGGGATTCACCCCTCCACTTT	15	TRBD1	few	TRBV6-5	TRBJ1-6
CASSRESGYGYTF	TGTGCCAGCAGTAGGGAGTCGGGCTATGGCTACACCTTC	13	.	.	TRBV27	TRBJ1-2
CASSYSIGAANEKLFF	TGTGCCAGCAGTTACTCGATCGGGGCAGCGAATGAAAAACTGTTTTTT	16	.	.	TRBV6-2/TRBV6-3	TRBJ1-4
CASSLAGQGGGTDTQYF	TGTGCCAGCAGCTTAGCTGGTCAGGGTGGGGGCACAGATACGCAGTATTTT	17	.	few	TRBV11-3	TRBJ2-3
CASSPRASPLHF	TGTGCCAGCAGCCCTCGGGCTTCACCCCTCCACTTT	12	.	.	TRBV7-2	TRBJ1-6
CASRKGQGGSNQPQHF	TGTGCCAGCAGGAAAGGACAGGGGGGGAGCAATCAGCCCCAGCATTTT	16	TRBD1	.	TRBV28	TRBJ1-5
CASSTGSGANVLTF	TGTGCCAGTAGTACGGGTTCTGGGGCCAACGTCCTGACTTTC	14	.	.	TRBV19	TRBJ2-6
CASSPPDRFSGPYNEQFF	TGTGCCAGCAGCCCGCCCGACCGTTTCAGCGGGCCATACAATGAGCAGTTCTTC	18	.	few	TRBV5-4	TRBJ2-1
CASSSVRNTEAFF	TGTGCCAGCAGCTCCGTCCGCAACACTGAAGCTTTCTTT	13	.	.	TRBV7-9	TRBJ1-1
CASSLGGARLANYGYTF	TGTGCCAGCAGCTTGGGGGGGGCTCGCTTAGCTAACTATGGCTACACCTTC	17	.	.	TRBV5-4	TRBJ1-2
CASSPSAPENQPQHF	TGTGCCAGCAGTCCCTCGGCTCCGGAAAATCAGCCCCAGCATTTT	15	.	.	TRBV6-2/TRBV6-3	TRBJ1-5
CASSPWDRTYEQYF	TGTGCCAGCAGCCCCTGGGACCGAACCTACGAGCAGTACTTC	14	.	.	TRBV3-1/TRBV3-2	TRBJ2-7
CASSGLAGIYEQYF	TGTGCCAGCAGTGGCCTAGCGGGAATTTACGAGCAGTACTTC	14	TRBD2	few	TRBV2	TRBJ2-7
CASGTLAGGHYYEQYF	TGTGCCAGCGGGACTCTAGCGGGGGGGCACTACTACGAGCAGTACTTC	16	TRBD2	.	TRBV7-2	TRBJ2-7
CATSAQTGGPSSYNSPLHF	TGTGCCACCAGTGCCCAGACAGGGGGCCCGAGCTCCTATAATTCACCCCTCCACTTT	19	TRBD1	.	TRBV24-1	TRBJ1-6
CASSLFLGAQGEAFF	TGTGCCAGCAGCTTATTTCTTGGGGCGCAGGGTGAAGCTTTCTTT	15	.	.	TRBV7-9	TRBJ1-1
CASKIAGGSYEQYF	TGTGCCAGTAAAATAGCGGGAGGTTCCTACGAGCAGTACTTC	14	TRBD2	.	TRBV27	TRBJ2-7
CASSVGTAEPQHF	TGTGCCAGCAGCGTTGGGACAGCCGAGCCCCAGCATTTT	13	TRBD1	.	TRBV9	TRBJ1-5
CASSYTGTSKPLEQYF	TGTGCCAGCAGTTACACCGGGACTAGCAAACCACTCGAGCAGTACTTC	16	TRBD2	.	TRBV6-2/TRBV6-3	TRBJ2-7
CSARRVTEQFF	TGCAGTGCTAGAAGGGTGACGGAGCAGTTCTTC	11	.	few	TRBV20-1	TRBJ2-1
CASSSLAGKETQYF	TGTGCCAGCAGTTCCCTAGCGGGGAAAGAGACCCAGTACTTC	14	TRBD2	once	TRBV6-5	TRBJ2-5
CASSEHQFPYEQYF	TGTGCCAGCAGTGAACATCAGTTCCCCTACGAGCAGTACTTC	14	.	.	TRBV6-1	TRBJ2-7
CASQGPPRGFSEQYF	TGCGCCAGCCAAGGGCCCCCAAGGGGGTTTTCCGAGCAGTACTTC	15	.	.	TRBV5-1	TRBJ2-7
CASSLTGNTEAFF	TGTGCCAGCAGCTTGACAGGGAACACTGAAGCTTTCTTT	13	.	.	TRBV7-7	TRBJ1-1
CANSRTSGYNEQFF	TGTGCCAACAGCAGGACTAGCGGTTACAATGAGCAGTTCTTC	14	TRBD2	.	TRBV6-2/TRBV6-3	TRBJ2-1
CASSPGTGERGYTF	TGTGCCAGTAGCCCCGGGACAGGGGAACGTGGCTACACCTTC	14	TRBD1	.	TRBV19	TRBJ1-2
CASSPRGGGWYGYTF	TGTGCCAGCAGCCCCCGCGGAGGGGGGTGGTATGGCTACACCTTC	15	.	once	TRBV7-8	TRBJ1-2
CASSPGESSTEAFF	TGTGCCAGCTCGCCGGGGGAATCGAGCACTGAAGCTTTCTTT	14	.	.	TRBV18	TRBJ1-1
CASSLRANYGYTF	TGTGCCAGCTCTCTCCGTGCTAACTATGGCTACACCTTC	13	.	.	TRBV27	TRBJ1-2
CASTSSGGRSPTGELFF	TGTGCCAGCACCTCATCCGGGGGGAGATCCCCCACCGGGGAGCTGTTTTTT	17	TRBD2	.	TRBV28	TRBJ2-2
CASSFGQGGYGYTF	TGTGCCAGCAGCTTTGGACAGGGTGGCTATGGCTACACCTTC	14	TRBD1	.	TRBV5-5	TRBJ1-2
CASSLGLASVYEQYF	TGTGCCAGCAGCCTAGGACTAGCTAGTGTCTACGAGCAGTACTTC	15	TRBD2	.	TRBV28	TRBJ2-7
CASSERFTSGSTFQYF	TGCGCCAGCAGTGAGCGGTTTACTAGCGGGAGTACGTTCCAGTACTTC	16	TRBD2	.	TRBV10-1	TRBJ2-7